One and the same sample provided the 17 T cell receptor beta chains below, sequenced in a study of PD-L1 blockade in urothelial cancer. Here immunoSEQ multiplex PCR was the method, and the copy in TCRdb shows in-frame clones only, minus some. Here the sample spans 50,000 to 75,000 clones, 81% being singletons. Time point reported: pretreatment peripheral blood. The starting material was PBMCs, obtained around atezolizumab (anti-PD-L1) treatment. Receptor source: a man aged 70-80 years with urothelial cancer.

V usage is TRBV7-8 and J usage is TRBJ2-7; 8 nucleotides line up with TRBD1. The ends lost 1 base at V and 6 bases at J; junction bases unmatched: 2. The CDR3 extends over 13 amino acids. Per the germline V gene, CDR1 is SGHVS and CDR2 is FQNEAQ. The CDR3 nucleotides read TGTGCCAGCAGCTTAGTAGGGACAGGCGAGCAGTACTTC. It yields the protein CASSLVGTGEQYF.

CDR3 bases: TGTGCCAGCAGTGAATGGGGACAGGGGAGAAAATTTAACTATGGCTACACCTTC. Translated, it gives CASSEWGQGRKFNYGYTF. The chain uses TRBV6-1 and TRBJ1-2, with 10 positions matching TRBD1. Trimming at V came to 2 bases and at J to 1 base, leaving 10 bases not matched to a gene. This CDR3 region has 18 residues. CDR1 and CDR2 (germline): MNHNS, SASEGT.

The gene calls are TRBV29-1 and TRBJ1-1; D gene uncertain. The CDR3 totals 12 residues. Germline V gene data show CDR1 as SQVTM and CDR2 as ANQGSEA. The V end lost 2 bases, the J end lost 11 bases, and 15 bases lay between the germline ends. DNA for the CDR3: TGCAGCGTTGAAAGGTTGGGCAGGAGGGCTTTCTTT. Protein: CSVERLGRRAFF.

The gene calls are TRBV28 and TRBJ2-7, with TRBD1 matching over 9 bases. The J segment lost 4 bases and the V segment lost 7 bases, leaving 11 bases of the junction unmatched. Germline CDR1 is MDHEN and CDR2 is SYDVKM. The CDR3 length is 15 residues. The DNA for the CDR3 is TGTGCCAGCAACCCCCGCACAGGGGGCGCGTACGAGCAGTACTTC. It encodes CASNPRTGGAYEQYF.

There are a few counts of this clone. The V and J genes are TRBV19 and TRBJ1-2, with TRBD1 matching over 12 bases. V lost 4 bases to trimming and J lost 3 bases; unmatched junction nucleotides: 9. There are 17 residues in the CDR3. CDR1 is LNHDA, CDR2 SQIVND, per germline (reference sequence). CDR3 DNA: TGTGCCAGTAGTACTAACCTCGGGACAGGGGGCGACTATGGCTACACCTTC. Translation gives CASSTNLGTGGDYGYTF.

This chain joins TRBV28 and TRBJ1-5; D is possibly TRBD1 (5 bases). The germline V gene has CDR1 MDHEN and CDR2 SYDVKM. V was trimmed by 5 bases and J by 0 bases, leaving 17 bases between them. The length of the CDR3 is 17 residues. CDR3 DNA: TGTGCCAGCAGTGCACAGCAGGGATCCTATAGCAATCAGCCCCAGCATTTT. It yields the protein CASSAQQGSYSNQPQHF. The full variable domain, its missing parts supplied by reference TRBV28 and TRBJ1-5, is DVKVTQSSRYLVKRTGEKVFLECVQDMDHENMFWYRQDPGLGLRLIYFSYDVKMKEKGDIPEGYSVSREKKERFSLILESASTNQTSMYLCASSAQQGSYSNQPQHFGDGTRLSIL.

This clone appeared a single time. This rearrangement joins TRBV27 to TRBJ2-1; 11 positions match TRBD2. The CDR3 sequence is 15 residues long. The germline V gene has CDR1 MNHEY and CDR2 SMNVEV (reference sequence). V trimming: 7 bases; J trimming: 7 bases; junction bases outside the gene matches: 9. The CDR3 DNA reads TGTGCCAGCACCTGGGGGGCTAGCGGGAGGAATGAGCAGTTCTTC. It encodes CASTWGASGRNEQFF.

The chain combines TRBV9 with TRBJ2-7; 8 bases line up with TRBD2. J gave up 1 base and V 0 bases, and 3 bases lay outside the gene matches. The germline gives CDR1 SGDLS, CDR2 YYNGEE. There are 15 residues in the CDR3. The DNA of the CDR3 is TGTGCCAGCAGCGTAGATTCGGGGGGGTCCTACGAGCAGTACTTC. Translating gives CASSVDSGGSYEQYF.

The chain combines TRBV7-9 with TRBJ2-7; TRBD2 matches 8 bases. Germline V gene sequence: CDR1 SEHNR, CDR2 FQNEAQ (reference sequence). The V and J ends lost 3 bases and 4 bases, in that order; junction bases with no gene match: 17. This CDR3 contains 18 residues. DNA of the CDR3: TGTGCCAGCAGCTTCTCCAGCGGGAGTGGTCGGGGGGGGTACGAGCAGTACTTC. Protein sequence: CASSFSSGSGRGGYEQYF.

This clone came up a few times. The chain links TRBV14 to TRBJ2-3; 7 nucleotides line up with TRBD2. The CDR3 contains 16 residues. The V gene's germline CDR1 is SGHDN and CDR2 FVKESK. V was clipped by 4 bases and J by 6 bases; unmatched bases: 13. CDR3 nucleotides: TGTGCCAGCAGCCTGCCGAGGGCGGGAGCGGCGGATACGCAGTATTTT. Protein product: CASSLPRAGAADTQYF.

The rearrangement links TRBV27 to TRBJ1-3; TRBD1 might be the D (6 bases). The germline V gene encodes CDR1 MNHEY and CDR2 SMNVEV (reference sequence). This CDR3 is built from 14 residues. V was pared by 6 bases and J by 4 bases, with 13 bases between. The CDR3 DNA reads TGTGCCAGCAGCCCCACAGGGCTGGGAAACACCATATATTTT. This translates into CASSPTGLGNTIYF.

This clone was seen once. The chain combines TRBV6-5 with TRBJ2-7; D perhaps matches TRBD1 (5 bases). This CDR3 region has 16 residues. The V end lost 1 base, the J end lost 4 bases, and 17 bases lay between the germline ends. Germline CDR1 MNHEY, CDR2 SVGAGI. The CDR3: CASSYFGRQGSYEQYF. For the CDR3, the DNA is TGTGCCAGCAGTTACTTTGGGCGCCAGGGCAGTTACGAGCAGTACTTC.

On this clone: One junction end disagrees with the germline gene, perhaps due to a read error. V and J are TRBV5-6 and TRBJ2-7, with D possibly TRBD2 on 6 matching bases. Germline CDR1 and CDR2: SGHDT and YYEEEE. The CDR3 runs 14 residues. CDR3 bases: TGTGCCAGCACCTTGGGGGGAGTCTCCTACGAGCAGTACTTC. It is translated as CASTLGGVSYEQYF.

The rearrangement joins TRBV28 to TRBJ2-7, with 12 bases lining up with TRBD2. CDR1 MDHEN and CDR2 SYDVKM come from the germline V gene. The CDR3 extends over 15 amino acids. After removal of 5 bases from V and 0 bases from J, the junction contained 2 bases not matched to a gene. The chain's CDR3 is CASSPTSGSSYEQYF. Written as DNA, the CDR3 is TGTGCCAGCAGTCCGACTAGCGGGAGCTCCTACGAGCAGTACTTC. Full variable domain (rest looked up from reference TRBV28 and TRBJ2-7): DVKVTQSSRYLVKRTGEKVFLECVQDMDHENMFWYRQDPGLGLRLIYFSYDVKMKEKGDIPEGYSVSREKKERFSLILESASTNQTSMYLCASSPTSGSSYEQYFGPGTRLTVT.

The chain employs TRBV11-2 and TRBJ1-2; D possibly corresponds to TRBD1 (6 bases). Germline CDR1 and CDR2: SGHAT and FQNNGV. Deletions cut 3 bases from V and 8 bases from J, with 7 bases between. The CDR3 length is 11 residues. In DNA form, the CDR3 reads TGTGCCAGCAGCTTCAGGGGCGGCTACACCTTC. The encoded protein is CASSFRGGYTF.

The genes are TRBV7-2 and TRBJ2-6; 10 bases are shared with TRBD1. J was trimmed by 2 bases and V by 2 bases; bases with no gene match: 6. Germline CDR1 is SGHTA and CDR2 is FQGNSA. CDR3 size: 18 residues. CDR3 in DNA: TGTGCCAGCAGCTTATCTCCGGGACAGGGGACTGGGGCCAACGTCCTGACTTTC. This codes for CASSLSPGQGTGANVLTF.

The chain uses TRBV18 and TRBJ1-1, with D hard to call. CDR1 and CDR2 (germline): KGHSH, LQKENI. CDR3 size: 15 residues. Deletions cut 2 bases from V and 1 base from J, with 11 bases between. The CDR3 spells CASSPGSESNTEAFF. The CDR3 DNA sequence: TGTGCCAGCTCACCAGGGAGTGAGTCGAACACTGAAGCTTTCTTT. The whole variable domain, filled in from reference TRBV18 and TRBJ1-1, reads NAGVMQNPRHLVRRRGQEARLRCSPMKGHSHVYWYRQLPEEGLKFMVYLQKENIIDESGMPKERFSAEFPKEGPSILRIQQVVRGDSAAYFCASSPGSESNTEAFFGQGTRLTVV.